A single sample gave rise to the 2 T cell receptor beta chains below, sequenced in a study of Ad26.COV2.S vaccination and SARS-CoV-2 variants. The method was immunoSEQ multiplex PCR; TCRdb's version includes in-frame clones alone and lacks a portion of them. Among approximately 480,000 clones listed, around nine tenths were seen once. Treatment reported: approximately 18 received Ad26.COV2.S at low or high dose, single or two shots; 5 received placebo; per-sample allocation not given. Day 63 after the first vaccine or placebo injection was the time point for sampling. The sample in question was peripheral blood, obtained in a trial of Ad26.COV2.S vaccine versus placebo. These receptors all come from a person aged 18-65 years who received the Ad26.COV2.S COVID-19 vaccine or a placebo.

J is TRBJ2-7 and V is TRBV6-6, with D maybe TRBD1 (5 bases). Germline assignment: CDR1 MNHNY and CDR2 SVGAGI (reference sequence). CDR3 length equals 15 residues. V shed 0 bases and J shed 1 base, with 10 bases lying between them. In DNA, the CDR3 is TGTGCCAGCAGTTACTCCCAGGGTAAATCCTACGAGCAGTACTTC. Translated, it gives CASSYSQGKSYEQYF.

The rearrangement links TRBV4-1 to TRBJ2-3, with 11 bases fitting TRBD2. J was trimmed by 3 bases and V by 0 bases; bases with no gene match: 2. Germline loops: CDR1 MGHRA, CDR2 YSYEKL. CDR3 length equals 16 residues. The CDR3 sequence: CASSQETSGITDTQYF. Here the CDR3 DNA reads TGCGCCAGCAGCCAAGAGACTAGCGGGATAACAGATACGCAGTATTTT.